This TCR beta chain was captured by sequencing in a study of blood T cell repertoires in COVID-19. This clone occurred once. This CDR3 has 16 residues. The germline CDR1 and CDR2 sequences are SGHRS and YFSETQ. The V segment lost 3 bases and the J segment 7 bases; nucleotides outside the gene matches: 11. Repertoires were generated with immunoSEQ multiplex PCR, while TCRdb's copy carries only in-frame clones and drops some. The table includes 110,000 to 150,000 clones, just under 90% detected once. The chain couples TRBV5-1 to TRBJ2-1; 9 bases map to TRBD2. Sequenced material: peripheral blood. The sequence was collected from a woman aged 80 or over with acute or convalescent COVID-19. CDR3 in amino acids: CASSSAGASGENEQFF. The CDR3 nucleotides read TGCGCCAGCAGCTCCGCGGGGGCTAGCGGGGAGAATGAGCAGTTCTTC.